This TCR beta chain was captured in a study of blood T cell repertoires in COVID-19. This CDR3 is built from 13 residues. V was clipped by 10 bases and J by 0 bases, with 11 bases between them. The study recruited people aged about 18 to 95 years across around 24 US areas. Recovery among Cohort 3 donors was established by two negative PCRs, clearance, or symptom resolution. Measured with immunoSEQ multiplex PCR; TCRdb has only the in-frame clones, and not every one. Of 390,000 or so clones detected, 75% to 90% appear once; the ten largest clones hold more than 0.8%. Sequenced: PBMCs or T cells enriched from blood (not recorded which). V gene TRBV12-3 or TRBV12-4 combines with J gene TRBJ2-3; D is uncertain. The sequence was obtained from a man aged 18 to 30 who had recovered from COVID-19. The CDR3 here is CATGSGSTDTQYF. The CDR3 nucleotides read TGTGCCACCGGTTCCGGGAGCACAGATACGCAGTATTTT.